These 7 T cell receptor beta chains originate from one sample sequenced in a study of post-analysis software for immune sequencing data. Findings and limits, study-wide: When patients were compared with controls, five TRBV segments were more frequent, TRBV5-6, TRBV5-1 and TRBV20-1 among them.

Antigens for these TCRs are unknown. cDNA libraries for TCR beta contained unique molecular identifiers. TCRdb reprocessed the PCR reads with MiXCR, giving one entry per CDR3 protein. Among approximately 350,000 distinct CDR3 sequences listed, approximately 33% were seen once. The sequencing input was blood. The source is a girl between 5 and 17 years old with multiple sclerosis.

The rearrangement uses TRBV7-8 and TRBJ2-1; D is uncertain. This CDR3 comprises 15 residues. The germline CDR1 and CDR2 sequences are SGHVS and FQNEAQ. V shed 1 base and J shed 2 bases, with 9 bases lying between them. CDR3 in DNA: TGTGCCAGCAGCTTAGATCGAGCGACCTACAATGAGCAGTTCTTC. It is translated as CASSLDRATYNEQFF.

The chain uses TRBV10-2 and TRBJ1-1; D gene ambiguous. With 10 bases removed from V and 5 bases from J, the gap between germline ends came to 11 bases. The CDR3 runs to 11 residues. Germline CDR1 is WSHSY and CDR2 is SAAADI. The CDR3 here is CANQAGTEAFF. The CDR3 DNA reads TGCGCCAACCAAGCGGGAACTGAAGCTTTCTTT.

This chain links TRBV20-1 with TRBJ2-4; no reliable D call. CDR3 length: 16 residues. V lost 0 bases to trimming and J lost 0 bases, with 12 bases between them. The V gene's germline CDR1 is DFQATT and CDR2 SNEGSKA (reference sequence). The CDR3 reads CSARDERILAKNIQYF. For the CDR3, the DNA is TGCAGTGCTAGAGATGAGAGGATTCTAGCCAAAAACATTCAGTACTTC.

The chain links TRBV28 to TRBJ2-7; D may correspond to TRBD1 or TRBD2 (5 bases each). V dropped 2 bases and J dropped 5 bases, with 10 bases sitting between them. CDR3 length: 13 residues. In germline, CDR1 is MDHEN, CDR2 SYDVKM. CDR3 coding DNA: TGTGCCAGCAGTTTAGTAGGGACCAACGAGCAGTACTTC. The encoded protein is CASSLVGTNEQYF.

CDR3 sequence (DNA): TGTGCCAGCAGCTTTTCGACAGGGTTGGATACGCAGTATTTT. This gives the protein CASSFSTGLDTQYF. V gene TRBV13 combines with J gene TRBJ2-3, with 7 bases matching TRBD1. The CDR3 contains 14 residues. The V gene end was trimmed by 3 bases and the J gene end by 6 bases; junction bases not matched to a gene: 6. Germline V gene lookup returns CDR1 PRHDT and CDR2 FYEKMQ (reference sequence).

The V call is TRBV6-5, the J call TRBJ2-5; TRBD2 matches 7 bases. The CDR3 consists of 17 residues. Looked up from germline, CDR1 is MNHEY and CDR2 is SVGAGI. V lost 2 bases to trimming and J lost 4 bases; unmatched junction nucleotides: 13. Here the CDR3 DNA reads TGTGCCAGCAGTTACGAAACGGGGGGTTCGGGAAGAGAGACCCAGTACTTC. It encodes CASSYETGGSGRETQYF.

This clonotype has only a few counts. The rearrangement uses TRBV2 and TRBJ2-7; D is perhaps TRBD1 or TRBD2 (5 bases each). CDR1 SNHLY and CDR2 FYNNEI come from the germline V gene. The CDR3 loop spans 13 amino acids. Trimming left V 2 bases short and J 2 bases short, with 7 bases between. The CDR3: CASSELGAYEQYF. CDR3 in DNA: TGTGCCAGCAGTGAATTGGGGGCCTACGAGCAGTACTTC.